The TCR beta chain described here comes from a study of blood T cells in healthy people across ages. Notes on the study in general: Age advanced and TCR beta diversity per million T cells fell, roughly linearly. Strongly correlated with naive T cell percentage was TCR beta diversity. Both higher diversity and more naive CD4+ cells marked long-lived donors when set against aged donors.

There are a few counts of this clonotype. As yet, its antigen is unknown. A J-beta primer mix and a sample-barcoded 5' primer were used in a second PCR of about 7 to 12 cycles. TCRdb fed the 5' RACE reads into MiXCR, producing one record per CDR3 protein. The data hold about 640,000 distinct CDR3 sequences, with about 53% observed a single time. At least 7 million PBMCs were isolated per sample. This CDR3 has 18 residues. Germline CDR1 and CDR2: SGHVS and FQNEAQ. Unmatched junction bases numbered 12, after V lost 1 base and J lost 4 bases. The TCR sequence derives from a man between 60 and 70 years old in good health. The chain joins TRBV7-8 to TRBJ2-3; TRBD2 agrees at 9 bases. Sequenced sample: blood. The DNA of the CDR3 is TGTGCCAGCAGCTTAGAAGGGGGGCGGGGGGGCCCCTCAGATACGCAGTATTTT. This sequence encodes CASSLEGGRGGPSDTQYF.